The T cell receptor beta chain under discussion was sequenced for a study of blood T cells in healthy people across ages. Notes on the study in general: Compared with aged donors, long-lived donors showed fewer expanded clones, suggesting selection. In older individuals, TCR beta diversity per million T cells was lower, falling roughly linearly with age.

PBMCs numbering at least 6.5 million were isolated per sample. Then a second PCR, running roughly 7 to 12 cycles, was carried out with a sample-barcoded 5' primer and a J-beta primer mix. TCRdb processed the 5' RACE reads anew with MiXCR; each CDR3 protein has one entry. The sample lists about 570,000 distinct CDR3 sequences, 25% to 30% occurring once. Germline V lookup: CDR1 MNHEY, CDR2 SVGEGT. The CDR3 runs 15 residues. Trimming took off 2 bases at V and 6 bases at J, with 15 bases between the two ends. Of note for this clonotype: What it binds is not known.

This receptor was obtained from a woman in her 70s in good health. The V call is TRBV6-2 or TRBV6-3, the J call TRBJ2-3; TRBD2 might be the D (7 bases). Source material: blood. The CDR3 loop is CASSYGGAVTDTQYF. The CDR3 DNA is TGTGCCAGCAGTTACGGGGGGGCGGTGACGGATACGCAGTATTTT.